This T cell receptor (beta chain) was sequenced for a study of Ad26.COV2.S vaccination and SARS-CoV-2 variants. Trimming removed 1 base at V and 6 bases at J, with 7 bases between. The CDR3 covers 13 residues. Germline V CDR1 and CDR2: SGHVS, FNYEAQ. Data came from immunoSEQ multiplex PCR; TCRdb stores just in-frame clones and leaves some out. The sample records some 420,000 clones, 70% to 90% being singletons. Stated treatment: around 19 received Ad26.COV2.S at low or high dose, single or two shots; 5 received placebo; per-sample allocation not given. The investigators took samples on day 63 after the first vaccine or placebo injection. Donor was an adult aged 18-55 years in Boston.

Sequencing used peripheral blood, obtained in a trial of Ad26.COV2.S vaccine versus placebo. The clonotype originates from a person aged 18-60 years who received the Ad26.COV2.S COVID-19 vaccine or a placebo. V and J are TRBV7-6 and TRBJ1-5; D gene ambiguous. The CDR3 region has the DNA TGTGCCAGCAGCTTAGGGAACCGTCAGCCCCAGCATTTT. It encodes CASSLGNRQPQHF.